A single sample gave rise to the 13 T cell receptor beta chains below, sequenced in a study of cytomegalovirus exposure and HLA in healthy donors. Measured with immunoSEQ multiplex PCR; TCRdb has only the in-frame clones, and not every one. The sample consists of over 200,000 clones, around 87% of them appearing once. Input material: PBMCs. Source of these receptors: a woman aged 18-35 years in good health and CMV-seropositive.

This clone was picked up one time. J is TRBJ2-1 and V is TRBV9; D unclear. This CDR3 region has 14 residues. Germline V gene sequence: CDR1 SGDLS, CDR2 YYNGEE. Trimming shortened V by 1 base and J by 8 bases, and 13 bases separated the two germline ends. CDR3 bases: TGTGCCAGCAGCGTAAATTCCCGTAATCATGAGCAGTTCTTC. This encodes CASSVNSRNHEQFF.

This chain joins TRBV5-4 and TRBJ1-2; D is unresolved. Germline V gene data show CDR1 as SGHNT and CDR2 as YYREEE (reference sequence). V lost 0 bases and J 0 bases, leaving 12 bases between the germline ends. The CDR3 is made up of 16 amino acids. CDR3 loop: CASSLGLANPNYGYTF. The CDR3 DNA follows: TGTGCCAGCAGCTTGGGTTTGGCAAACCCTAACTATGGCTACACCTTC.

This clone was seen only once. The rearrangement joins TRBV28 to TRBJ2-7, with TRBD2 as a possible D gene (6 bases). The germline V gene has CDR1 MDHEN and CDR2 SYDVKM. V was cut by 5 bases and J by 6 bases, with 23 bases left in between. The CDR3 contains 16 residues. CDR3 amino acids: CASSPRAWRDEFEQYF. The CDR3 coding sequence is TGTGCCAGCAGTCCCCGAGCGTGGCGGGATGAGTTCGAGCAGTACTTC.

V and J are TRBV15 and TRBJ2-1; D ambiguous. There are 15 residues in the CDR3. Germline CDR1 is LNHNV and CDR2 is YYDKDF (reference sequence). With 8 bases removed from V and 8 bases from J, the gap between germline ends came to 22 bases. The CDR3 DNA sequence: TGTGCCACCTCACTGCTGGGCCCAGGAATCTATGAGCAGTTCTTC. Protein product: CATSLLGPGIYEQFF.

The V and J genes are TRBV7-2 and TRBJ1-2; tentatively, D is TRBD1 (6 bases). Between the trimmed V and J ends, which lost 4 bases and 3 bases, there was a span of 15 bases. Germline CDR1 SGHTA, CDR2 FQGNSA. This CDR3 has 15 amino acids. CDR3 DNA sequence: TGTGCCAGCAGCTCCGGACAGACGGCGGACTATGGCTACACCTTC. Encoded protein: CASSSGQTADYGYTF.

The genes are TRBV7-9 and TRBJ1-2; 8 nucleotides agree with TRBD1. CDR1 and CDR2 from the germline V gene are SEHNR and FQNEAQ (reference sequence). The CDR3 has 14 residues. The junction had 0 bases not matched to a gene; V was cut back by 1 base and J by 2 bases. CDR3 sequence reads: CASSLGQGNYGYTF. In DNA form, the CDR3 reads TGTGCCAGCAGCTTAGGACAGGGGAACTATGGCTACACCTTC.

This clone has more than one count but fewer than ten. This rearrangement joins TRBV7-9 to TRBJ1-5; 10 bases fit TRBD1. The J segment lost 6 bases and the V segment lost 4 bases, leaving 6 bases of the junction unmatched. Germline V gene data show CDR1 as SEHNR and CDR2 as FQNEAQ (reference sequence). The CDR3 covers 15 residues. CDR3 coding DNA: TGTGCCAGCAGCTCTACCCGGACAGGGGGTCAGCCCCAGCATTTT. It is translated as CASSSTRTGGQPQHF.

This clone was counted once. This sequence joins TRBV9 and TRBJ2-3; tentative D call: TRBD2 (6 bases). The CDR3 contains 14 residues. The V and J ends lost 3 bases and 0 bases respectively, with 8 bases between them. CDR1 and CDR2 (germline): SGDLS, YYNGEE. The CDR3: CASSAGTSTDTQYF. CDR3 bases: TGTGCCAGCAGCGCAGGGACTAGCACAGATACGCAGTATTTT.

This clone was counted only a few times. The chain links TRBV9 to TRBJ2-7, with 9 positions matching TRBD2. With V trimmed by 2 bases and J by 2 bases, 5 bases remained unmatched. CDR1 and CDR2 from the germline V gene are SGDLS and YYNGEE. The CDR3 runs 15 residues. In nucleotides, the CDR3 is TGTGCCAGCAGCGTTAGCGGGAGAAGGACCTACGAGCAGTACTTC. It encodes CASSVSGRRTYEQYF. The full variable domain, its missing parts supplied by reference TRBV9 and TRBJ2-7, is DSGVTQTPKHLITATGQRVTLRCSPRSGDLSVYWYQQSLDQGLQFLIQYYNGEERAKGNILERFSAQQFPDLHSELNLSSLELGDSALYFCASSVSGRRTYEQYFGPGTRLTVT.

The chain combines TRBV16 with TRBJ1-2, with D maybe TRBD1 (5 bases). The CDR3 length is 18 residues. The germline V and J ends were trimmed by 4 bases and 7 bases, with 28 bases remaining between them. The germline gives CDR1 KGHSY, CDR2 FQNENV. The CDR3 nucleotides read TGTGCCAGCAGCCCTCACATTGGTCGGAAGGGGAAAATGCTTGGCTACACCTTC. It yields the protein CASSPHIGRKGKMLGYTF.

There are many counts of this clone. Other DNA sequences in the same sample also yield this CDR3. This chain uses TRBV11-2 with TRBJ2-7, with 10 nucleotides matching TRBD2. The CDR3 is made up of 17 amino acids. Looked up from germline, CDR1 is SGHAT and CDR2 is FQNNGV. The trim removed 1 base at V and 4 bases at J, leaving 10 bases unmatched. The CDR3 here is CASSLGATSGNPYEQYF. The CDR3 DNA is TGTGCCAGCAGCTTAGGGGCCACTAGCGGGAACCCATACGAGCAGTACTTC. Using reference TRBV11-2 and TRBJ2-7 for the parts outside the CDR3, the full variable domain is EAGVAQSPRYKIIEKRQSVAFWCNPISGHATLYWYQQILGQGPKLLIQFQNNGVVDDSQLPKDRFSAERLKGVDSTLKIQPAKLEDSAVYLCASSLGATSGNPYEQYFGPGTRLTVT.

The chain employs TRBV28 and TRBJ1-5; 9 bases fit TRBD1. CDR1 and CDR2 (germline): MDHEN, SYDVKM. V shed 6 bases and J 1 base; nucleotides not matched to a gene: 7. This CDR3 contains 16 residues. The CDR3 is CASSSHDRGSNQPQHF. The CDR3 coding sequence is TGTGCCAGCAGCTCTCACGACAGGGGGAGCAATCAGCCCCAGCATTTT.

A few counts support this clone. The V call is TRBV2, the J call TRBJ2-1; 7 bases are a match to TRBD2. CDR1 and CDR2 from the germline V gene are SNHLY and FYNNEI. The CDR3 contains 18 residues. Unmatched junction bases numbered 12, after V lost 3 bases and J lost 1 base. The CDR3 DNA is TGTGCCAGCAGTGACGGCGGGAGCGGGGACGGTTCCTACAATGAGCAGTTCTTC. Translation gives CASSDGGSGDGSYNEQFF. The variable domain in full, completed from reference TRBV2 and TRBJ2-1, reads EPEVTQTPSHQVTQMGQEVILRCVPISNHLYFYWYRQILGQKVEFLVSFYNNEISEKSEIFDDQFSVERPDGSNFTLKIRSTKLEDSAMYFCASSDGGSGDGSYNEQFFGPGTRLTVL.